This T cell receptor beta chain is from a study of molecular identifiers for immune sequencing clone quantification. The study's findings and limits: Jurkat TCR RNA from one cell was spiked into about a million naive cells, and it was reportedly detectable there.

Listed TCR primers, together with previously described methods, were used for the bulk TCR libraries. TCRdb ran MiXCR on the PCR reads and lists one entry per CDR3 protein. The sample yields about 640,000 distinct CDR3 sequences, just under 20% seen once. With RNA at 10%, 30% or 50%, naive CD8 libraries came from approximately 20,000 to 1,000,000 sorted cells. The CDR3 has 17 residues. CDR1 and CDR2 (germline): MDHEN, SYDVKM. Trimming took 7 bases from V and 1 from J, leaving 19 bases between them. This clonotype was seen only a few times. Its antigen is not identified. This sequence joins TRBV28 and TRBJ2-2; either TRBD1 or TRBD2 may supply D (6 bases each). This sequence was found in a human donor in good health. Some libraries in this study had Jurkat cell RNA spiked in. The sequenced sample was naive CD8+ T cells from blood, with Jurkat cell RNA spiked in. Regarding subset: FACS-sorted CD8+CD4-CCR7+CD45RA+ naive T cells. CDR3 sequence reads: CASTPPGGHLNTGELFF. The CDR3 nucleotides read TGTGCCAGCACTCCTCCCGGGGGACACCTGAACACCGGGGAGCTGTTTTTT.